This record concerns one T cell receptor (beta chain) sequence. Its antigen is not identified. The CDR3 is made up of 15 amino acids. J lost 7 bases, V lost 4 bases, and 13 bases had no gene match. Germline-derived CDR1 and CDR2 are SGHRS and YFSETQ. The data were taken from a study of radiation and T cells in renal cell carcinoma. Findings and caveats of the study: Top 100 clonotypes averaged about 50% in irradiated versus approximately 45% in nephrectomy-only tumors.

As to treatment: treatment-naive control, cytoreductive nephrectomy. Clones were sequenced by immunoSEQ multiplex PCR, and TCRdb holds only the in-frame ones, with some missing. Altogether roughly 14,000 clones are present, 45% to 70% being singletons, with the ten largest covering 11%. Sequenced material: tumor tissue, taken from a patient whose treatment was nephrectomy without radiotherapy. The receptor was derived from a man aged 50 or older with renal cell carcinoma. The V and J genes are TRBV5-1 and TRBJ2-5; 7 nucleotides line up with TRBD1. CDR3 sequence: CASSTGTTGMGTQYF. The CDR3 DNA sequence: TGCGCCAGCAGCACCGGTACGACAGGGATGGGGACCCAGTACTTC.